The next 15 T cell receptor beta chains were all read from a single sample in a study of blood T cell repertoires in COVID-19. Clones were sequenced by immunoSEQ multiplex PCR, and TCRdb holds only the in-frame ones, with some missing. This table holds some 320,000 clones, 85% to 90% found once. Specimen: peripheral blood. These receptors were taken from a woman under 40 with COVID-19, enrolled during active disease.

The gene calls are TRBV6-2 or TRBV6-3 and TRBJ1-4; the D gene is possibly TRBD1 (5 bases). The CDR3 covers 14 residues. V lost 2 bases to trimming and J lost 4 bases, with 8 bases between them. In germline, CDR1 is MNHEY, CDR2 SVGEGT. The CDR3 nucleotides read TGTGCCAGCAGTTACGTAGGGGTTAATGAAAAACTGTTTTTT. Its translation is CASSYVGVNEKLFF.

This clone occurred once. The rearrangement uses TRBV20-1 and TRBJ1-4; 7 bases are a match to TRBD1. This CDR3 comprises 11 residues. V was pared by 3 bases and J by 8 bases, with 0 bases of the junction left unmatched. CDR1 and CDR2 from the germline V gene are DFQATT and SNEGSKA (reference sequence). CDR3 region: CSARTGEKLFF. The DNA for the CDR3 is TGCAGTGCTAGGACAGGGGAAAAACTGTTTTTT.

The rearrangement uses TRBV9 and TRBJ2-1; no definite D call. Germline CDR1 reads SGDLS; CDR2 reads YYNGEE. The CDR3 is made up of 12 amino acids. Trimming shortened V by 0 bases and J by 10 bases, and 8 bases separated the two germline ends. CDR3 region: CASSVGAREQFF. The DNA of the CDR3 is TGTGCCAGCAGCGTAGGGGCCAGGGAGCAGTTCTTC.

CDR3 region: CASSVGPTGDQPQHF. The DNA for the CDR3 is TGTGCCAGCAGTGTGGGCCCCACAGGAGATCAGCCCCAGCATTTT. The rearrangement uses TRBV27 and TRBJ1-5; weak D call: TRBD1 (5 bases). V was pared by 5 bases and J by 5 bases, with 16 bases between. The CDR3 runs to 15 residues. In germline, CDR1 is MNHEY, CDR2 SMNVEV (reference sequence).

This clone was detected only once. The CDR3 DNA is TGTGCCAGCAGCTTATCTAGCGGGGGGAAGAGCTCCTACAATGAGCAGTTCTTC. Translated, it gives CASSLSSGGKSSYNEQFF. The V and J genes are TRBV7-9 and TRBJ2-1, with 11 bases identical to TRBD2. Germline lookup yields CDR1 SEHNR and CDR2 FQNEAQ (reference sequence). This CDR3 is built from 18 residues. The J segment lost 0 bases and the V segment lost 2 bases, leaving 6 bases of the junction unmatched. The whole variable domain, remainder taken from reference TRBV7-9 and TRBJ2-1, is DTGVSQNPRHKITKRGQNVTFRCDPISEHNRLYWYRQTLGQGPEFLTYFQNEAQLEKSRLLSDRFSAERPKGSFSTLEIQRTEQGDSAMYLCASSLSSGGKSSYNEQFFGPGTRLTVL.

Remarks on this clone: Other DNA sequences within the sample encode an identical CDR3. This sequence joins TRBV6-5 and TRBJ2-7; D is ambiguous. There are 11 residues in the CDR3. V was cut by 8 bases and J by 2 bases, with 7 bases left in between. The germline CDR1 and CDR2 sequences are MNHEY and SVGAGI. The CDR3 DNA sequence: TGTGCCAGCGGTAGTCCCTACGAGCAGTACTTC. Its protein product is CASGSPYEQYF.

This chain connects TRBV27 to TRBJ2-2; 10 bases agree with TRBD1. V lost 9 bases to trimming and J lost 4 bases; unmatched junction nucleotides: 5. CDR1 is MNHEY, CDR2 SMNVEV, per germline (reference sequence). The CDR3 loop spans 14 amino acids. The CDR3 nucleotides are TGTGCCAGACACCGGGACAGGGGCACCGGGGAGCTGTTTTTT. Its translation is CARHRDRGTGELFF.

The CDR3 sequence is CATRGDRVWEKLFF. The DNA for the CDR3 is TGTGCCACCAGGGGAGACAGGGTTTGGGAAAAACTGTTTTTT. The genes are TRBV15 and TRBJ1-4; 7 bases fit TRBD1. The CDR3 has 14 amino acids. V gave up 6 bases and J gave up 8 bases; unmatched junction bases: 9. Germline CDR1 and CDR2: LNHNV and YYDKDF (reference sequence).

The chain couples TRBV12-3 or TRBV12-4 to TRBJ2-7, with a possible D match to TRBD2 (6 bases). CDR3 length: 13 amino acids. The V end lost 8 bases, the J end lost 2 bases, and 13 bases lay between the germline ends. The CDR3 DNA is TGTGCCAGCGGACCGGGACTGGCCTACGAGCAGTACTTC. Its protein product is CASGPGLAYEQYF.

The rearrangement uses TRBV5-1 and TRBJ2-2; the match to TRBD1 covers 7 bases. Looked up from germline, CDR1 is SGHRS and CDR2 is YFSETQ. V lost 7 bases to trimming and J lost 5 bases; unmatched junction nucleotides: 8. There are 14 residues in the CDR3. CDR3 nucleotides: TGCGCCAGCTTCCGGACAGGAAGTACCGGGGAGCTGTTTTTT. This translates into CASFRTGSTGELFF. Using reference TRBV5-1 and TRBJ2-2 for the parts outside the CDR3, the full variable domain is KAGVTQTPRYLIKTRGQQVTLSCSPISGHRSVSWYQQTPGQGLQFLFEYFSETQRNKGNFPGRFSGRQFSNSRSEMNVSTLELGDSALYLCASFRTGSTGELFFGEGSRLTVL.

The chain uses TRBV4-2 and TRBJ2-1; possible D gene TRBD2, 5 bases. Germline V gene sequence: CDR1 LGHNA, CDR2 YNFKEQ. V was shortened by 4 bases and J by 9 bases, with 19 bases between the two germline ends. The CDR3 extends over 15 amino acids. CDR3 coding DNA: TGTGCCAGCAGCCCCACAGTGGGAGCCTATGGTGAGCAGTTCTTC. It yields the protein CASSPTVGAYGEQFF.

V is TRBV27 and J is TRBJ1-5; perhaps TRBD1 as D (5 bases). V lost 1 base to trimming and J lost 4 bases, with 11 bases between them. The CDR3 is made up of 15 amino acids. The V gene's germline CDR1 is MNHEY and CDR2 SMNVEV (reference sequence). Here the CDR3 DNA reads TGTGCCAGCAGTTTATTTGCAGGGTTAAATCAGCCCCAGCATTTT. Translated, it gives CASSLFAGLNQPQHF.

This sequence joins TRBV6-5 and TRBJ1-3; 10 bases are shared with TRBD1. The germline CDR1 and CDR2 sequences are MNHEY and SVGAGI. Losses at the gene ends were 6 bases for V and 4 bases for J; bases not matched to a gene: 3. CDR3 length: 14 residues. The CDR3 is CASRTGGPGNTIYF. CDR3 nucleotides: TGTGCCAGCAGGACAGGGGGCCCCGGAAACACCATATATTTT.

The V gene is TRBV5-1, the J gene TRBJ2-1, with 8 positions matching TRBD2. From germline, CDR1 is SGHRS and CDR2 YFSETQ. The CDR3 sequence is 14 residues long. Trimming cost V 4 bases and J 3 bases; bases outside gene matches: 3. The CDR3 DNA is TGCGCCAGCAGCACCAGCGGGGGCTACAATGAGCAGTTCTTC. This translates into CASSTSGGYNEQFF.

V and J are TRBV6-5 and TRBJ2-3, with TRBD2 matching 7 bases. V dropped 5 bases and J dropped 4; count of bases not matched to a gene: 6. The CDR3 runs 14 residues. Looked up from germline, CDR1 is MNHEY and CDR2 is SVGAGI. CDR3 region: CASSPRLAADTQYF. As DNA, the CDR3 is TGTGCCAGCAGTCCCCGGCTAGCGGCAGATACGCAGTATTTT.